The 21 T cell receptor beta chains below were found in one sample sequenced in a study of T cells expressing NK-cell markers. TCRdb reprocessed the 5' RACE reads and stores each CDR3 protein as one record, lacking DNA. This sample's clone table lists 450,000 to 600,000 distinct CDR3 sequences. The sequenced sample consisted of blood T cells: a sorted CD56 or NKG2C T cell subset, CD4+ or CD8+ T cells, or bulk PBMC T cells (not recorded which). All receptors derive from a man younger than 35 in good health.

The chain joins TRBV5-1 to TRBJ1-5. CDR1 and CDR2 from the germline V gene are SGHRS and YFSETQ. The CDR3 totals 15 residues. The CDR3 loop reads CASSRDLPGNQPQHF.

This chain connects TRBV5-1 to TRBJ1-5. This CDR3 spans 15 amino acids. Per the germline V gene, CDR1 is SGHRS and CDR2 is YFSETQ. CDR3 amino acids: CASSFNGNSNQPQHF.

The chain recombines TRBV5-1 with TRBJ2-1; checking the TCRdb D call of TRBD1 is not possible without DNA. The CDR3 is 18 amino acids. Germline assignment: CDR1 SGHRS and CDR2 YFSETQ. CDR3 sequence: CASRGDRGRTFFYNEQFF.

CDR3 protein: CASSLVQGLAGGEQYF. The J gene is TRBJ2-7, the V gene TRBV7-2; TCRdb returns TRBD2, unconfirmable since there is no DNA. The CDR3 consists of 16 residues. From germline, CDR1 is SGHTA and CDR2 FQGNSA.

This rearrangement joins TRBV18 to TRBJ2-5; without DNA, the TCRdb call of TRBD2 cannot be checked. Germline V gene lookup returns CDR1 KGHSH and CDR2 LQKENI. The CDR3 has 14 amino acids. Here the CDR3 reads CASTGGQRQETQYF.

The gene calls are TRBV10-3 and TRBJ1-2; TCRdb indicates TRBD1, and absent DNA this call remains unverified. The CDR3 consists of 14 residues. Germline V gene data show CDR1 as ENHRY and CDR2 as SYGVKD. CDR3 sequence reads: CAISVGTGAYGYTF.

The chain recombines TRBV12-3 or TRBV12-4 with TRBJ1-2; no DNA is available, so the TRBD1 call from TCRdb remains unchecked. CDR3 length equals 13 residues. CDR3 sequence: CARGHDGGRGYTF.

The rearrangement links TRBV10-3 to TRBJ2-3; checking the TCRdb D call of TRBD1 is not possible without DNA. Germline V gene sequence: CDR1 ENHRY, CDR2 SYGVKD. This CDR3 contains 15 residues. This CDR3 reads CAISVQGGLTDTQYF.

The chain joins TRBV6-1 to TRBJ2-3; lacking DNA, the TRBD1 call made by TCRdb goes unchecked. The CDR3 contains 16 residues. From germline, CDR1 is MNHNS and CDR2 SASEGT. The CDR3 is CASRNPGFFGTDTQYF.

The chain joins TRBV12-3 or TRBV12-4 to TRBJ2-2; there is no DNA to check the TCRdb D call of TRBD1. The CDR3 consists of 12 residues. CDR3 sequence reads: CATDRATGELFF.

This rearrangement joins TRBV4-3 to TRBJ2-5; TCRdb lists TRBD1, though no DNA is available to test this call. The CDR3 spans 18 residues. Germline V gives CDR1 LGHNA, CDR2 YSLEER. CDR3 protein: CASSQESQATYPQETQYF.

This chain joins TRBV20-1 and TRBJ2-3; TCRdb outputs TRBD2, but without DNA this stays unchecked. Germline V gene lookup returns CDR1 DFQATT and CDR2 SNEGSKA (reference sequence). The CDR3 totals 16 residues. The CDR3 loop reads CSARDWRLGQDDTQYF.

CDR3 in amino acids: CASSGPGQMNTEAFF. This chain joins TRBV9 and TRBJ1-1; TCRdb returns TRBD1, unconfirmable since there is no DNA. The length of the CDR3 is 15 residues. Germline V gene lookup returns CDR1 SGDLS and CDR2 YYNGEE.

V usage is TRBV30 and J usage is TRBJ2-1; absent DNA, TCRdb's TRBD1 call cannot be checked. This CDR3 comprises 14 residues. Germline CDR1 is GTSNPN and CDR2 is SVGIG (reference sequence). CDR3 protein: CAWSAGQGGNEQFF. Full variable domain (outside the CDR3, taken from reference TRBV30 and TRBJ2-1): SQTIHQWPATLVQPVGSPLSLECTVEGTSNPNLYWYRQAAGRGLQLLFYSVGIGQISSEVPQNLSASRPQDRQFILSSKKLLLSDSGFYLCAWSAGQGGNEQFFGPGTRLTVL.

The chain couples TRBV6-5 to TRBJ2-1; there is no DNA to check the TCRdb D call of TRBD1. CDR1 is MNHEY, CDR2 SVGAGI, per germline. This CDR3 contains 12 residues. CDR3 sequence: CASSWTGSEQFF.

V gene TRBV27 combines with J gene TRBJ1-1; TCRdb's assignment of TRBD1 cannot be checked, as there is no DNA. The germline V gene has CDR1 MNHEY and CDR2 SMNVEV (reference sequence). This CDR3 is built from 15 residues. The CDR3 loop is CASSSGQGAYTEAFF.

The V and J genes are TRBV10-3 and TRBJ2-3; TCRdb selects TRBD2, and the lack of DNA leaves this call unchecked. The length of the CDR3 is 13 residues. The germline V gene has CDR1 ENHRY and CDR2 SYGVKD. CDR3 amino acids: CATLTSGADTQYF.

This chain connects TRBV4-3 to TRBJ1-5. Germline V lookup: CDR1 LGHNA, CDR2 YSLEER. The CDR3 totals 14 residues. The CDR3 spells CASSQGVAAQPQHF.

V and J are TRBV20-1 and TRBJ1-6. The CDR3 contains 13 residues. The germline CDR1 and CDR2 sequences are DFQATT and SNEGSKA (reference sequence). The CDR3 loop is CSASGAYNSPLHF.

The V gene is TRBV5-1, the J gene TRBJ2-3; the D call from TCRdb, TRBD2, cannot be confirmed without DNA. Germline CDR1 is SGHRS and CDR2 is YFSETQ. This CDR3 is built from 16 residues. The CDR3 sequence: CASSLGTTVGTDTQYF.

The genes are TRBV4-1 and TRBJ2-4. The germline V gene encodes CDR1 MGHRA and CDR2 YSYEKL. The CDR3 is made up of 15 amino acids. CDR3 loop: CASSQDPWDRNIQYF.